This T cell receptor beta chain was found in a study of T cell responses to AZD1222 COVID-19 vaccine (dated by TCRdb to the early 2020s). Broadly, across the study: Because spike-specific TCR depth and breadth did not differ between the two schedules, AZD1222 recipients who got a second dose at roughly 4 weeks were pooled with those who got a second dose at roughly 12 weeks. Trial participants were enrolled by age into subgroups of 18-55, 56-69 and 70-plus years, and around 150, 29 and 61 TCR-sequenced participants, respectively, were included in these subgroups. A total of approximately 230 trial participants underwent TCR sequencing, of whom 207 received two doses of AZD1222 and about 25 received two doses of the MenACWY control vaccine. Summary of the overall study and its limitations: Conclusions about previously exposed vaccinees are limited because only a handful of AZD1222 recipients were SARS-CoV-2 seropositive at baseline. Because no day 14 peak-response samples were available, the repertoires could be characterized only after the peak T cell response. In the small 56-69-year group, the increase in depth fell short of significance, most likely because of low power. Reportedly, almost half of the unique spike-specific TCRs recognized epitopes lying outside the regions that are mutated in the B.1.351 and B.1.1.7 variants. The whole spike protein was spanned by vaccine-associated CD4 TCRs, and dominant responses were seen in regions 160-218 and 743-854. After two AZD1222 doses, spike-specific TCR breadth and depth were significantly higher than at day 0 and than in MenACWY recipients. Most participants were white British and females outnumbered males, and the authors suggested that clonal diversity may have been underestimated.

As concerns this clone: The specificity of this receptor is unknown. Base quality data are lacking; no much larger clone is found one base away.

The CDR3 regions of human TCRbeta chains were subjected to immunosequencing. Processing in the source paper ran as follows. TCRs in the repertoires were compared against a reference library of SARS-CoV-2-specific TCRs that had been generated with the MIRA antigen-specificity platform. Breadth was defined as the fraction of unique TCRs that were SARS-CoV-2-associated. Depth was defined as the fraction of total T cells that were SARS-CoV-2-associated. Using the MIRA data, each spike-specific TCR was assigned both to the spike region to which the TCR was reactive and to a CD4 or CD8 class. Log10-transformed breadth and depth values were compared by one-way ANOVA with Sidak's multiple comparisons tests. As stored in TCRdb, this immuneACCESS dataset retains in-frame rearrangements with V and J assigned. A fraction of the clones does not appear; measured against another copy, unresolved V genes explain less than half of the discrepancy, and the remainder lacks a known reason. D and trimming were read from the DNA, whereas the V and J calls and clone size are those reported in that table. The sample table shows more than 100,000 clones, and approximately 84% are seen once. The ten largest clonotypes hold roughly 10% of the sample.

Read against the paper, the sample's time point label means: baseline before first vaccination. Samples from vaccinated people were obtained from the UK trials COV001 and COV002, which included a single-blind randomized controlled phase 2/3 trial of AZD1222 (ChAdOx1 nCoV-19) in healthy adults. For TCRbeta chain sequencing, PBMC samples were collected from trial participants at day 0 and at day 28 after the second dose. The germline V gene sets CDR1 to SGHTA and CDR2 to FQGTGA. The CDR3 covers 13 residues, taking in both the cysteine and the phenylalanine. Left in the record is the CDR3 DNA by itself, 39 bases read in frame from the first base. The junction shows trimming of 5 bases on V and 1 base on J, plus 8 bases between the germline ends.

This TCR was sampled from an adult in good health. Sequencing used peripheral blood, obtained on day 0 of AZD1222 vaccination. The V gene is TRBV7-3 and the J gene is TRBJ1-1; no D gene is confidently identified. The CDR3 protein sequence reads: CASSPDGNTEAFF. The DNA reads TGTGCCAGCAGCCCAGACGGGAACACTGAAGCTTTCTTT.